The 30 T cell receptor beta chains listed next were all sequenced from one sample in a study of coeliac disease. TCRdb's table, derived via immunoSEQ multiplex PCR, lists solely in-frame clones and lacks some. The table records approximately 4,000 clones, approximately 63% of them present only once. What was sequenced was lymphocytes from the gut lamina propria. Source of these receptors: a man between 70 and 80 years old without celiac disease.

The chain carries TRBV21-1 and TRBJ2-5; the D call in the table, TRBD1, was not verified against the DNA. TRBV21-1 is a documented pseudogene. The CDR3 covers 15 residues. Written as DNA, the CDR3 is TGTGCCAGCAGCAGTCAGACAGGAGGTCAAGAGACCCAGTACTTC. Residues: CASSSQTGGQETQYF.

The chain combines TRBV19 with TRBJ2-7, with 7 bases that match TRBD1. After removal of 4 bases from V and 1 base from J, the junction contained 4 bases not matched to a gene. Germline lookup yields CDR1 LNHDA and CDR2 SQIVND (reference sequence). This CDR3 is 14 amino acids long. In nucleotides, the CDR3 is TGTGCCAGTAGTACGACGACAGGGTCCTACGAGCAGTACTTC. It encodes CASSTTTGSYEQYF.

CDR3 residues: CASSLGDRAYGYTF. The CDR3 DNA follows: TGTGCCAGCAGCTTGGGAGACAGGGCCTATGGCTACACCTTC. The J gene is TRBJ1-2, the V gene TRBV5-4, with 7 bases matching TRBD1. The CDR3 is 14 residues long. Trimming cost V 0 bases and J 4 bases; bases outside gene matches: 3. Germline lookup yields CDR1 SGHNT and CDR2 YYREEE (reference sequence).

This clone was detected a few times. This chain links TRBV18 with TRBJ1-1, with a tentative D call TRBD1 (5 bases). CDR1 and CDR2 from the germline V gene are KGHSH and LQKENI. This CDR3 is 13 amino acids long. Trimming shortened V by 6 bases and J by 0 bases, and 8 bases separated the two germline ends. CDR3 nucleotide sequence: TGTGCCAGCTCCGACAGCCTGAACACTGAAGCTTTCTTT. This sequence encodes CASSDSLNTEAFF.

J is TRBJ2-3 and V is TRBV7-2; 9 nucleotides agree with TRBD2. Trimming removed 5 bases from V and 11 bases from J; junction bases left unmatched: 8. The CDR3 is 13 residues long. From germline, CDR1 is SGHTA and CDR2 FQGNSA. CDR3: CASSPRGGLRQYF. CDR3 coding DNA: TGTGCCAGCAGCCCGCGGGGGGGACTAAGGCAGTATTTT.

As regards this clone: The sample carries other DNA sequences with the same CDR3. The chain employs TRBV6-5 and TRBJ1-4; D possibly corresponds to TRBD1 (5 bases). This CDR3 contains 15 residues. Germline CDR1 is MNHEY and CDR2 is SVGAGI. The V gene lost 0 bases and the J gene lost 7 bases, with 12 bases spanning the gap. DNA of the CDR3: TGTGCCAGCAGTTACTCGGCGGGGGGAAGTGAAAAACTGTTTTTT. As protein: CASSYSAGGSEKLFF.

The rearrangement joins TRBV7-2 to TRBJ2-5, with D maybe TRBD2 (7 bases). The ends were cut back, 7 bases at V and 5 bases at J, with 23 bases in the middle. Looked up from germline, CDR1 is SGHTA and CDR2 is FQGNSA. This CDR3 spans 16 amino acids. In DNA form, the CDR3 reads TGTGCCAGCATTTGGGGGGGCGGGGGAGTAGGGGAGACCCAGTACTTC. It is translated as CASIWGGGGVGETQYF.

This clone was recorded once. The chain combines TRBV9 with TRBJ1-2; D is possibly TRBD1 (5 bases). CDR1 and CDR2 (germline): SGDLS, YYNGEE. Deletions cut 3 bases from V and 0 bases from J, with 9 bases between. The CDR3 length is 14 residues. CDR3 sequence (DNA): TGTGCCAGCAGCGATAAGACAGCTAACTATGGCTACACCTTC. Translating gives CASSDKTANYGYTF.

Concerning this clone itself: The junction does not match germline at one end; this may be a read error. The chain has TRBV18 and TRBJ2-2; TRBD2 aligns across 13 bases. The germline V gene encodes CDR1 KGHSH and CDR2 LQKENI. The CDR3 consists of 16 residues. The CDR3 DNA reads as TGTGCCCGCTCATCCGGGACTAGCGGGGCCGCCGGGGAGCTGTTTTTT. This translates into CARSSGTSGAAGELFF.

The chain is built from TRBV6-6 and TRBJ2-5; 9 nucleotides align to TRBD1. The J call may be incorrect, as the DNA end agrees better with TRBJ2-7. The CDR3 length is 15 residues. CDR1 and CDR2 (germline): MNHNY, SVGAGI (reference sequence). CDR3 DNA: TGTGCCAGCAGTTACGCCGCCGGACAGGGGAGCGAGCAGTACTTC. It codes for CASSYAAGQGSEQYF.

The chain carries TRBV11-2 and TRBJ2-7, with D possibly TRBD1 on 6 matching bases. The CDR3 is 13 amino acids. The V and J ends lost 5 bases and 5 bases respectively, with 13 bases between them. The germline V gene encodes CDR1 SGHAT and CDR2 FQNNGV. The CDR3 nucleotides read TGTGCCAGCAGCGCGATCAGGGGCCACGAGCAGTACTTC. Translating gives CASSAIRGHEQYF.

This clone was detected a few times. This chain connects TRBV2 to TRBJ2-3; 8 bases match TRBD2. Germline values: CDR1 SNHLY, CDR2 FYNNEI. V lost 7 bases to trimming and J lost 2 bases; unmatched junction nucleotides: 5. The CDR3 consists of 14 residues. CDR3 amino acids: CASTIGGVTDTQYF. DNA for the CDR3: TGTGCCAGCACCATCGGGGGGGTCACAGATACGCAGTATTTT.

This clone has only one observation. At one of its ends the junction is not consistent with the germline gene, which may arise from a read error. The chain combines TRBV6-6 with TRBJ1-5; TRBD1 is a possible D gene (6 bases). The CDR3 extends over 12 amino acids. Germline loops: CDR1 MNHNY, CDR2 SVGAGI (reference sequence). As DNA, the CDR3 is TGTGCCAGCAGTTACTCCCGGGACACTTTTTCTTTT. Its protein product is CASSYSRDTFSF.

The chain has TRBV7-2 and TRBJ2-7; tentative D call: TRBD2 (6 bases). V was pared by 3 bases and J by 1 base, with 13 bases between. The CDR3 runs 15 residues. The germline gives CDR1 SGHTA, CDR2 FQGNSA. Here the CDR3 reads CASSLRGEGSYEQYF. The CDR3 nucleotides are TGTGCCAGCAGCTTGCGGGGCGAGGGGTCCTACGAGCAGTACTTC.

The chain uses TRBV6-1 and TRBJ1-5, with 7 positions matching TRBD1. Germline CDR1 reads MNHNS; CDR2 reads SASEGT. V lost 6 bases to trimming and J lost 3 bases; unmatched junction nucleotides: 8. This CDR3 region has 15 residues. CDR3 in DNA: TGTGCCAGCAGCCTTACAGGGGACAACAATCAGCCCCAGCATTTT. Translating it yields CASSLTGDNNQPQHF.

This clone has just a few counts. The CDR3 loop is CASSSGTSLDTQYF. CDR3 bases: TGTGCCAGCAGTTCAGGGACTAGCTTAGATACGCAGTATTTT. The chain employs TRBV7-2 and TRBJ2-3, with TRBD2 matching 9 bases. Looked up from germline, CDR1 is SGHTA and CDR2 is FQGNSA. J lost 5 bases, V lost 6 bases, and 6 bases had no gene match. The CDR3 length is 14 residues.

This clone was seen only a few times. DNA for the CDR3: TGTGCTAGTGGTTTAGGACTAGCGGGGGGCACAGATACGCAGTATTTT. Protein product: CASGLGLAGGTDTQYF. The chain links TRBV12-5 to TRBJ2-3; 13 bases align to TRBD2. The germline CDR1 and CDR2 sequences are LGHNT and FRNRAP. The CDR3 runs 16 residues. The V segment lost 3 bases and the J segment 1 base; nucleotides outside the gene matches: 1.

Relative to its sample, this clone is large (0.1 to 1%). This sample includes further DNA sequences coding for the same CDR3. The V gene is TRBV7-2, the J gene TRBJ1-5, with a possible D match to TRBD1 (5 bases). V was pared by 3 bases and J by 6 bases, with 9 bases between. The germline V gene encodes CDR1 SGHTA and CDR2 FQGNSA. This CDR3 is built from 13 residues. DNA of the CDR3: TGTGCCAGCAGCTTTAGGGGCGGTCAGCCCCAGCATTTT. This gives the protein CASSFRGGQPQHF.

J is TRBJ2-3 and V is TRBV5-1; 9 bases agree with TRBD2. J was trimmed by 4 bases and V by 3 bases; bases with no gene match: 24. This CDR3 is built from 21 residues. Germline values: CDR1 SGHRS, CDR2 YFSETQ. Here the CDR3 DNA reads TGCGCCAGCAGCTCCCAAGGGGCCCGGCGGGGGGGCATCTTAATCCCAGATACGCAGTATTTT. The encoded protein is CASSSQGARRGGILIPDTQYF. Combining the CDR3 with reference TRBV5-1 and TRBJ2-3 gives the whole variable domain KAGVTQTPRYLIKTRGQQVTLSCSPISGHRSVSWYQQTPGQGLQFLFEYFSETQRNKGNFPGRFSGRQFSNSRSEMNVSTLELGDSALYLCASSSQGARRGGILIPDTQYFGPGTRLTVL.

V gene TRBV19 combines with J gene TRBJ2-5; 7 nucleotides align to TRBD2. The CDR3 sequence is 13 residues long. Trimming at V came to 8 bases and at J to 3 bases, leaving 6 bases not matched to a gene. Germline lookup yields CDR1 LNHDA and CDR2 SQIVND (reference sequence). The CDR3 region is CASGRDREETQYF. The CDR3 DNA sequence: TGTGCCAGTGGGAGGGACCGCGAAGAGACCCAGTACTTC.

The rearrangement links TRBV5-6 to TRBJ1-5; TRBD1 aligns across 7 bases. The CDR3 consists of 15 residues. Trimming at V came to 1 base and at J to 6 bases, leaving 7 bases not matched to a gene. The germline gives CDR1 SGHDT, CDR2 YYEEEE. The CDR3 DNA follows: TGTGCCAGCAGCTTGACAGGGGAACAGAGTCAGCCCCAGCATTTT. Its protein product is CASSLTGEQSQPQHF.

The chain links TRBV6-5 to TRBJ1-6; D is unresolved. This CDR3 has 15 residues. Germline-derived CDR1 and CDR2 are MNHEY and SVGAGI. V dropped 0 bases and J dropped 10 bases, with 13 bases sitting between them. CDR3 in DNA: TGTGCCAGCAGTTACTCGACGTCCGGGTTGTCACCCCTCCACTTT. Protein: CASSYSTSGLSPLHF.

The CDR3 DNA is TGTGCCAGCAGCTTGGGGCGGGGGAACTACAATGAGCAGTTCTTC. It encodes CASSLGRGNYNEQFF. The V and J genes are TRBV5-4 and TRBJ2-1; 7 bases agree with TRBD2. The CDR3 contains 15 residues. Looked up from germline, CDR1 is SGHNT and CDR2 is YYREEE (reference sequence). V was clipped by 0 bases and J by 3 bases; unmatched bases: 3.

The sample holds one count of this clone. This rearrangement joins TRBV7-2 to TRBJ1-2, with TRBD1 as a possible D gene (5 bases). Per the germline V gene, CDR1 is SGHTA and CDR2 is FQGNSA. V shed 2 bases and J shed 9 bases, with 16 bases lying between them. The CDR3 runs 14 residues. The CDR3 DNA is TGTGCCAGCAGCTTATTTTCAGGGTCCGGTCGCTACACCTTC. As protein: CASSLFSGSGRYTF.

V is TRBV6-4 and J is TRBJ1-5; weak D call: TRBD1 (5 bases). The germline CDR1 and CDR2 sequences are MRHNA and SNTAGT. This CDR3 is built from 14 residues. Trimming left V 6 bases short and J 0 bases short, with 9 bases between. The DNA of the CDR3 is TGTGCCAGCAGGCAGGGTTATAGCAATCAGCCCCAGCATTTT. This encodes CASRQGYSNQPQHF.

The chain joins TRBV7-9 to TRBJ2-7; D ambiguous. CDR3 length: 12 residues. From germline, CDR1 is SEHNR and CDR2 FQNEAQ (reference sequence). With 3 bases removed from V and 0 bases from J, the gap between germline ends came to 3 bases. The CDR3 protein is CASSFHSYEQYF. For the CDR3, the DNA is TGTGCCAGCAGCTTCCACTCCTACGAGCAGTACTTC.

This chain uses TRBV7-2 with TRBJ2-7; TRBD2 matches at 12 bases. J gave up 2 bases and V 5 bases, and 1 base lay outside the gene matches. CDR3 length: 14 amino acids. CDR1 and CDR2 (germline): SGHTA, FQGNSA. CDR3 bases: TGTGCCAGCAGCACTAGCGGGGGGCCCTACGAGCAGTACTTC. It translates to CASSTSGGPYEQYF.

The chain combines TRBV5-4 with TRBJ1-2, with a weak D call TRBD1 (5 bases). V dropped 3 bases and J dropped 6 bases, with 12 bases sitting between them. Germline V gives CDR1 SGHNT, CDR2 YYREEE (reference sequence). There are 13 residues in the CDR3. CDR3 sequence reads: CASSWGGRDGYTF. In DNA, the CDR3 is TGTGCCAGCAGCTGGGGGGGAAGGGATGGCTACACCTTC.

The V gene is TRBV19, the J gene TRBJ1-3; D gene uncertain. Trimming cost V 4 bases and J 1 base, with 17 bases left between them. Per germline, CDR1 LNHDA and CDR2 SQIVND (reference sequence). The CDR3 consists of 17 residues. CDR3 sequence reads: CASSSLNRERSGNTIYF. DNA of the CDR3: TGTGCCAGTAGTAGTCTGAACCGGGAACGATCTGGAAACACCATATATTTT.

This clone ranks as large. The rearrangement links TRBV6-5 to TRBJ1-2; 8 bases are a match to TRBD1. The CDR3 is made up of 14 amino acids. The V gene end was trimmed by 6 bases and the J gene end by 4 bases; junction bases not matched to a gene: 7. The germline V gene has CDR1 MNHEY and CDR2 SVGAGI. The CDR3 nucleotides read TGTGCCAGCAGACAACAAGGACAGGGCTATGGCTACACCTTC. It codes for CASRQQGQGYGYTF.